These 5 T cell receptor beta chains were sequenced from one sample in a study of T-cell reconstitution after alpha-beta-depleted transplantation in children. For TCRbeta, the library was prepared with unique molecular identifiers. Each CDR3 protein is one row after TCRdb ran MiXCR on the PCR reads. The table has some 150,000 distinct CDR3 sequences, 8.8% seen once. The sample consisted of PBMCs, mostly from graft donor cells, taken 180 days after TCRalphabeta/CD19-depleted stem cell transplant. These receptors all stem from a female patient under 10 years old who had a stem cell transplant for congenital amegakaryocytic thrombocytopenia, so the T cells may come from the graft donor.

The CDR3 DNA is TGTGCCAGCTCATCCGGACTAGCGACAACCTACGAGCAGTACTTC. Translation: CASSSGLATTYEQYF. This chain uses TRBV18 with TRBJ2-7, with 9 bases identical to TRBD2. Germline values: CDR1 KGHSH, CDR2 LQKENI. The CDR3 runs 15 residues. With 5 bases clipped from V and 2 bases from J, the junction kept 7 bases outside the gene matches.

The rearrangement links TRBV30 to TRBJ2-3; no clear D gene. Trimming removed 3 bases at V and 2 bases at J, with 9 bases between. Germline V gene data show CDR1 as GTSNPN and CDR2 as SVGIG (reference sequence). The CDR3 has 13 residues. CDR3 coding DNA: TGTGCCTGGAGATTGGATGTCACAGATACGCAGTATTTT. Translation: CAWRLDVTDTQYF.

This clonotype was counted only a few times. V is TRBV15 and J is TRBJ2-2; 10 positions agree with TRBD2. V was clipped by 4 bases and J by 8 bases; unmatched bases: 7. The CDR3 covers 15 residues. Germline CDR1 reads LNHNV; CDR2 reads YYDKDF (reference sequence). In DNA, the CDR3 is TGTGCCACCAGCACCCGGACTAGCGGCGCAGGGGAGCTGTTTTTT. Translation gives CATSTRTSGAGELFF.

The sample holds many counts of this clonotype. The rearrangement joins TRBV20-1 to TRBJ1-4, with D unclear. The V and J ends lost 0 bases and 8 bases respectively, with 13 bases between them. The CDR3 extends over 14 amino acids. Germline CDR1 is DFQATT and CDR2 is SNEGSKA (reference sequence). The CDR3 nucleotides are TGCAGTGCTAGAGATTTGGGTGTGGGAGAAAAACTGTTTTTT. This translates into CSARDLGVGEKLFF.

This clonotype has a handful of counts. V gene TRBV15 combines with J gene TRBJ1-4, with a tentative D call TRBD1 (5 bases). V lost 1 base and J lost 7, with 13 bases in between. The CDR3 length is 15 residues. Germline CDR1 and CDR2: LNHNV and YYDKDF (reference sequence). The CDR3 nucleotides read TGTGCCACCAGCAGAGTTCGGCAGGGTGGTGAAAAACTGTTTTTT. It is translated as CATSRVRQGGEKLFF. Variable domain in full (rest from reference TRBV15 and TRBJ1-4): DAMVIQNPRYQVTQFGKPVTLSCSQTLNHNVMYWYQQKSSQAPKLLFHYYDKDFNNEADTPDNFQSRRPNTSFCFLDIRSPGLGDTAMYLCATSRVRQGGEKLFFGSGTQLSVL.